Following are 21 T cell receptor beta chains from one sample sequenced in a study of molecular identifiers for immune sequencing clone quantification. TCRdb reprocessed the PCR reads with MiXCR, giving one entry per CDR3 protein. The data contain about 510,000 distinct CDR3 sequences, around 21% of them singletons. What was sequenced was naive CD8+ T cells from blood, with Jurkat cell RNA spiked in. Sample subset: FACS-sorted CD8+CD4-CCR7+CD45RA+ naive T cells. These receptors were obtained from a human donor in good health. Some libraries in this study had Jurkat cell RNA spiked in.

The table lists this clonotype with a few counts. The rearrangement links TRBV12-3 or TRBV12-4 to TRBJ2-7, with D possibly TRBD1 on 5 matching bases. Deletions cut 2 bases from V and 5 bases from J, with 10 bases between. The CDR3 extends over 13 amino acids. The CDR3 spells CASSLQGIHEQYF. Here the CDR3 DNA reads TGTGCCAGCAGTTTACAGGGCATCCACGAGCAGTACTTC.

The chain combines TRBV5-4 with TRBJ2-7; D not certain. Germline V gene lookup returns CDR1 SGHNT and CDR2 YYREEE (reference sequence). The CDR3 is 13 residues long. Trimming shortened V by 1 base and J by 2 bases, and 7 bases separated the two germline ends. CDR3 amino acids: CASSLRPAYEQYF. Written as DNA, the CDR3 is TGTGCCAGCAGCTTGAGGCCGGCCTACGAGCAGTACTTC.

This clonotype was counted at least ten times. This chain connects TRBV12-3 or TRBV12-4 to TRBJ2-7, with 9 nucleotides matching TRBD2. The CDR3 length is 13 residues. V was clipped by 3 bases and J by 5 bases; unmatched bases: 2. CDR3 sequence (DNA): TGTGCCAGCAGTTTGACTAGCGGCCACGAGCAGTACTTC. Residues: CASSLTSGHEQYF.

The table lists this clonotype with many counts. V and J are TRBV7-9 and TRBJ2-1; D may be TRBD1 or TRBD2 (5 bases each). The CDR3 has 15 residues. Trimming cost V 1 base and J 6 bases, with 13 bases left between them. The germline gives CDR1 SEHNR, CDR2 FQNEAQ (reference sequence). CDR3 protein: CASSLGIGGVNEQFF. The CDR3 coding sequence is TGTGCCAGCAGCTTAGGCATTGGGGGTGTCAATGAGCAGTTCTTC.

This rearrangement joins TRBV30 to TRBJ1-4; TRBD1 is a possible D gene (5 bases). The germline V gene has CDR1 GTSNPN and CDR2 SVGIG (reference sequence). V was trimmed by 4 bases and J by 8 bases, leaving 14 bases between them. The CDR3 loop spans 13 amino acids. The CDR3 bases are TGTGCCTGGAACCGGGACCTAGGGGAAAAACTGTTTTTT. This encodes CAWNRDLGEKLFF.

CDR3 DNA sequence: TGTGCCAGTCTCGAACGAGGGGTGAACACTGAAGCTTTCTTT. Translation: CASLERGVNTEAFF. This chain uses TRBV12-3 or TRBV12-4 with TRBJ1-1, with D perhaps matching TRBD1 (5 bases). V was trimmed by 9 bases and J by 0 bases, leaving 14 bases between them. This CDR3 has 14 residues.

For this clonotype: A much larger clone differs from this one at a single base, so this may be a read error. J is TRBJ2-4 and V is TRBV28; D remains ambiguous. The length of the CDR3 is 15 residues. CDR1 MDHEN and CDR2 SYDVKM come from the germline V gene. The CDR3 sequence: CASSTRHLAKNIQHF. CDR3 DNA sequence: TGTGCCAGCAGTACTCGACATTTAGCCAAAAACATTCAGCACTTC.

This clonotype was found many times. This chain uses TRBV4-3 with TRBJ2-7; D not resolved. Deletions cut 5 bases from V and 0 bases from J, with 14 bases between. The germline V gene has CDR1 LGHNA and CDR2 YSLEER. This CDR3 comprises 15 residues. DNA for the CDR3: TGCGCCAGCAGCGAAGGTGTCAGGCGCTCCTACGAGCAGTACTTC. Protein: CASSEGVRRSYEQYF.

This clonotype was seen a handful of times. The chain couples TRBV7-9 to TRBJ2-3; 10 bases fit TRBD1. The CDR3 spans 19 residues. The V segment lost 4 bases and the J segment 3 bases; nucleotides outside the gene matches: 16. In germline, CDR1 is SEHNR, CDR2 FQNEAQ (reference sequence). CDR3 in DNA: TGTGCCAGCAGCTCCCTAGAGCGACAGGGGGCGCTTTTTACAGATACGCAGTATTTT. It encodes CASSSLERQGALFTDTQYF.

This clonotype has ten or more counts. This sequence joins TRBV11-2 and TRBJ1-1; D unresolved. The V end lost 2 bases, the J end lost 4 bases, and 8 bases lay between the germline ends. This CDR3 has 13 amino acids. Germline V lookup: CDR1 SGHAT, CDR2 FQNNGV. CDR3 coding DNA: TGTGCCAGCAGCTTATATTCCGGCACTGAAGCTTTCTTT. The encoded protein is CASSLYSGTEAFF.

This clonotype was recorded many times. The V call is TRBV7-2, the J call TRBJ2-7; D uncertain. Germline loops: CDR1 SGHTA, CDR2 FQGNSA. CDR3 length equals 13 residues. With 0 bases removed from V and 7 bases from J, the gap between germline ends came to 10 bases. The CDR3 coding sequence is TGTGCCAGCAGCTTAGCCGGTCTAAGTGAGCAGTACTTC. It specifies CASSLAGLSEQYF.

A note on this clonotype: A much larger clone lies one base from this, so it may be a read error. This sequence joins TRBV7-2 and TRBJ1-1; D remains unclear. The CDR3 has 14 residues. The V end lost 5 bases, the J end lost 1 base, and 11 bases lay between the germline ends. Germline CDR1 SGHTA, CDR2 FQGNSA. In nucleotides, the CDR3 is TGTGCCAGCAGCCCACCGTTTGAGAACACTGAAGCTTTCTTT. Protein sequence: CASSPPFENTEAFF. Complete variable domain (other parts from reference TRBV7-2 and TRBJ1-1): GAGVSQSPSNKVTEKGKDVELRCDPISGHTALYWYRQSLGQGLEFLIYFQGNSAPDKSGLPSDRFSAERTGGSVSTLTIQRTQQEDSAVYLCASSPPFENTEAFFGQGTRLTVV.

This clonotype was observed at least ten times. This rearrangement joins TRBV13 to TRBJ2-1; 10 nucleotides align to TRBD1. Germline V CDR1 and CDR2: PRHDT, FYEKMQ (reference sequence). The CDR3 sequence is 12 residues long. V trimming: 11 bases; J trimming: 9 bases; junction bases outside the gene matches: 7. CDR3 sequence: CAGTGVNGEQFF. The CDR3 DNA is TGTGCCGGGACAGGGGTTAATGGTGAGCAGTTCTTC.

V is TRBV6-2 or TRBV6-3 and J is TRBJ2-1, with 7 bases aligning to TRBD2. Trimming took 4 bases from V and 1 from J; bases not matched to a gene: 4. This CDR3 has 15 residues. In germline, CDR1 is MNHEY, CDR2 SVGEGT. The CDR3 protein is CASSLAGPSYNEQFF. The CDR3 DNA reads as TGTGCCAGCAGTTTAGCGGGCCCATCCTACAATGAGCAGTTCTTC.

This clonotype was seen at least ten times. The rearrangement links TRBV4-3 to TRBJ2-7; TRBD1 matches 7 bases. The V gene's germline CDR1 is LGHNA and CDR2 YSLEER. CDR3 size: 15 residues. The V and J ends lost 4 bases and 0 bases, in that order; junction bases with no gene match: 6. The CDR3: CASSPSPGGSYEQYF. CDR3 bases: TGCGCCAGCAGCCCCTCCCCAGGGGGCTCCTACGAGCAGTACTTC.

The chain has TRBV2 and TRBJ2-6; 9 nucleotides agree with TRBD1. Trimming at V came to 6 bases and at J to 0 bases, leaving 6 bases not matched to a gene. The germline V gene encodes CDR1 SNHLY and CDR2 FYNNEI. The CDR3 has 17 amino acids. The CDR3 sequence is CASSRDRDYSGANVLTF. Here the CDR3 DNA reads TGTGCCAGCAGCAGGGACAGGGACTACTCTGGGGCCAACGTCCTGACTTTC. The full variable domain, its missing parts supplied by reference TRBV2 and TRBJ2-6, is EPEVTQTPSHQVTQMGQEVILRCVPISNHLYFYWYRQILGQKVEFLVSFYNNEISEKSEIFDDQFSVERPDGSNFTLKIRSTKLEDSAMYFCASSRDRDYSGANVLTFGAGSRLTVL.

This clonotype was found many times. This chain links TRBV13 with TRBJ2-6, with 9 bases lining up with TRBD1. Germline-derived CDR1 and CDR2 are PRHDT and FYEKMQ (reference sequence). The J segment lost 4 bases and the V segment lost 5 bases, leaving 6 bases of the junction unmatched. The CDR3 has 16 residues. This CDR3 reads CASSPTTGGGANVLTF. CDR3 nucleotide sequence: TGTGCCAGCAGCCCTACGACAGGGGGGGGGGCCAACGTCCTGACTTTC.

The table lists this clonotype with a few counts. This chain connects TRBV19 to TRBJ1-2; no clear D. The germline CDR1 and CDR2 sequences are LNHDA and SQIVND (reference sequence). V was pared by 1 base and J by 2 bases, with 5 bases between. The CDR3 contains 13 residues. The CDR3 sequence: CASSIAQNYGYTF. CDR3 nucleotides: TGTGCCAGTAGTATAGCTCAGAACTATGGCTACACCTTC.

This clonotype was seen at least ten times. The rearrangement joins TRBV9 to TRBJ1-1; weak D call: TRBD1 (5 bases). The CDR3 length is 18 residues. Deletions cut 0 bases from V and 0 bases from J, with 18 bases between. Germline V gene sequence: CDR1 SGDLS, CDR2 YYNGEE. The DNA for the CDR3 is TGTGCCAGCAGCGTAGCCCCCCTGGGCCAGGGATTGAACACTGAAGCTTTCTTT. This sequence encodes CASSVAPLGQGLNTEAFF.

V is TRBV9 and J is TRBJ1-2, with TRBD1 identical over 7 bases. The trim removed 3 bases at V and 6 bases at J, leaving 5 bases unmatched. Per the germline V gene, CDR1 is SGDLS and CDR2 is YYNGEE. This CDR3 has 13 residues. The CDR3 nucleotides are TGTGCCAGCAGCGGACAGGGAAGAAATGGCTACACCTTC. Translating it yields CASSGQGRNGYTF.

The sample holds many counts of this clonotype. This chain joins TRBV6-5 and TRBJ1-5; no firm D call. This CDR3 contains 14 residues. V gave up 0 bases and J gave up 7 bases, with 10 bases separating them. Germline loops: CDR1 MNHEY, CDR2 SVGAGI. CDR3 in amino acids: CASSYSSLGQPQHF. The CDR3 DNA sequence: TGTGCCAGCAGTTACTCGTCCTTGGGGCAGCCCCAGCATTTT.